Here is one T cell receptor (beta chain) with its context. The V and J ends lost 3 bases and 0 bases respectively, with 11 bases between them. The CDR3 loop spans 16 amino acids. CDR1 is MDHEN and CDR2 is SYDVKM in the germline V gene. This sample stems from a study of blood T cell repertoires in COVID-19. The wider study: Sites across the United States, Italy and Spain contributed samples from acute and convalescent COVID-19.

Methods used by the authors: Cell counts per sample came from amplifying reference gene primers. Profiled with immunoSEQ multiplex PCR; TCRdb holds only in-frame clones, not every one. Clone size and the V and J calls come from that table; the DNA yielded D and trimming. This sample has some 280,000 clones, with approximately 89% found just once. The rearrangement links TRBV28 to TRBJ1-4; D call uncertain. The sequencing input was peripheral blood. The source is a woman aged 55-69 years with acute or convalescent COVID-19. The CDR3: CASSFPNSPTNEKLFF. In DNA form, the CDR3 reads TGTGCCAGCAGTTTTCCAAATTCCCCAACTAATGAAAAACTGTTTTTT.